The 17 T cell receptor beta chains below were found in one sample sequenced in a study of blood T cell repertoires in COVID-19. TCRdb's copy holds only in-frame clones and misses some; the assay was immunoSEQ multiplex PCR. The profile shows approximately 75,000 clones, around 90% of them singletons. Sequencing was carried out using peripheral blood. The source is a human donor in a cohort sampled during active COVID-19.

J is TRBJ2-1 and V is TRBV12-3 or TRBV12-4, with 8 nucleotides matching TRBD2. The CDR3 is 13 amino acids. V was clipped by 6 bases and J by 7 bases; unmatched bases: 5. Here the CDR3 DNA reads TGTGCCAGCAGACCTTCGGGGGGGAATGAGCAGTTCTTC. Its protein product is CASRPSGGNEQFF.

The CDR3 is CASSPYPTGTTGNTIYF. Here the CDR3 DNA reads TGTGCCAGCAGCCCATACCCTACCGGGACAACGGGAAACACCATATATTTT. This rearrangement joins TRBV11-2 to TRBJ1-3; tentatively, D is TRBD1 (6 bases). Germline CDR1 SGHAT, CDR2 FQNNGV. Trimming shortened V by 5 bases and J by 4 bases, and 21 bases separated the two germline ends. CDR3 length: 17 amino acids.

The gene calls are TRBV7-5 and TRBJ1-1; TRBD1, the D gene given by the table, was not confirmed from the DNA. TRBV7-5 is recorded as a pseudogene. The CDR3 sequence is 12 residues long. The CDR3 protein is CVRSPVDTEAFF. DNA for the CDR3: TGTGTCAGAAGCCCAGTGGACACTGAAGCTTTCTTT.

This chain connects TRBV7-6 to TRBJ2-3, with D hard to call. V was pared by 4 bases and J by 15 bases, with 23 bases between. This CDR3 is built from 14 residues. Germline CDR1 SGHVS, CDR2 FNYEAQ. Here the CDR3 DNA reads TGTGCCAGCAGCTCCCAGACGCCGGGTGCGCATAGTTATTTT. It is translated as CASSSQTPGAHSYF.

This chain uses TRBV9 with TRBJ2-5, with a tentative D call TRBD2 (6 bases). This CDR3 is 14 amino acids long. Trimming took 0 bases from V and 5 from J, leaving 11 bases between them. The germline V gene encodes CDR1 SGDLS and CDR2 YYNGEE. In DNA, the CDR3 is TGTGCCAGCAGCGTAGACGCCCGGGAGGAGACCCAGTACTTC. Protein product: CASSVDAREETQYF.

This chain joins TRBV15 and TRBJ2-7; D is perhaps TRBD2 (6 bases). CDR1 and CDR2 from the germline V gene are LNHNV and YYDKDF (reference sequence). This CDR3 has 14 amino acids. V lost 3 bases to trimming and J lost 2 bases, with 11 bases between them. Here the CDR3 DNA reads TGTGCCACCAGCAGTGGAGGGACTGCCTACGAGCAGTACTTC. This gives the protein CATSSGGTAYEQYF.

The chain has TRBV5-6 and TRBJ1-2; 12 bases line up with TRBD1. The J segment lost 0 bases and the V segment lost 4 bases, leaving 10 bases of the junction unmatched. The CDR3 is 18 amino acids. Looked up from germline, CDR1 is SGHDT and CDR2 is YYEEEE. The chain's CDR3 is CASSLGQGAITANYGYTF. As DNA, the CDR3 is TGTGCCAGCAGCCTGGGACAGGGGGCGATAACAGCTAACTATGGCTACACCTTC.

V usage is TRBV7-6 and J usage is TRBJ2-5, with a tentative D call TRBD1 (5 bases). Trimming stripped 0 bases from V and 1 base from J, with 12 bases between. The CDR3 consists of 16 residues. Germline V gene data show CDR1 as SGHVS and CDR2 as FNYEAQ. The CDR3 reads CASSLATGGVQETQYF. The CDR3 DNA reads TGTGCCAGCAGCTTAGCTACAGGTGGGGTCCAAGAGACCCAGTACTTC.

This sequence joins TRBV6-5 and TRBJ1-2; D uncertain. CDR1 is MNHEY and CDR2 is SVGAGI in the germline V gene. This CDR3 region has 13 residues. V lost 5 bases, J lost 2 bases, and 9 bases lay in between. The CDR3 sequence: CASSMTPNYGYTF. In DNA form, the CDR3 reads TGTGCCAGCAGTATGACACCGAACTATGGCTACACCTTC.

The rearrangement joins TRBV23-1 to TRBJ2-7, with D tentatively TRBD2 (6 bases). TRBV23-1 is marked as an open reading frame, function uncertain. The CDR3 spans 16 residues. V gave up 4 bases and J gave up 3 bases, with 19 bases separating them. CDR3 sequence reads: CASSPYLGGFSYEQYF. Written as DNA, the CDR3 is TGCGCCAGCAGTCCCTATCTCGGGGGATTCAGCTACGAGCAGTACTTC.

The CDR3 protein is CASSQTTLTTNEQFF. The CDR3 DNA reads as TGTGCCAGTAGTCAGACAACTCTTACAACCAATGAGCAGTTCTTC. This chain uses TRBV19 with TRBJ2-1; no clear D. The CDR3 length is 15 residues. Between the trimmed V and J ends, which lost 5 bases and 6 bases, there was a span of 17 bases. Looked up from germline, CDR1 is LNHDA and CDR2 is SQIVND (reference sequence).

V is TRBV20-1 and J is TRBJ2-1; 8 bases line up with TRBD1. Germline V gene data show CDR1 as DFQATT and CDR2 as SNEGSKA (reference sequence). J was trimmed by 6 bases and V by 7 bases; bases with no gene match: 2. This CDR3 has 11 amino acids. The CDR3 region has the DNA TGCAGTGGAGGACAGGGCAATGAGCAGTTCTTC. Translated: CSGGQGNEQFF.

J is TRBJ2-7 and V is TRBV11-2; a possible D gene is TRBD2 (5 bases). The CDR3 has 17 residues. V was trimmed by 1 base and J by 8 bases, leaving 24 bases between them. The germline CDR1 and CDR2 sequences are SGHAT and FQNNGV. The chain's CDR3 is CASSLGGRSHRGIQQYF. CDR3 in DNA: TGTGCCAGCAGCTTAGGAGGCAGGTCGCATCGGGGAATTCAGCAGTACTTC.

The gene calls are TRBV3-1 (or the pseudogene TRBV3-2) and TRBJ2-5; 9 bases line up with TRBD2. V dropped 2 bases and J dropped 2; count of bases not matched to a gene: 12. This CDR3 spans 18 amino acids. Germline lookup yields CDR1 LGHDT and CDR2 YNNKEL (reference sequence). The CDR3 region has the DNA TGTGCCAGCAGCCAACGAAAGAGTCTAGCGGGGAAACAAGAGACCCAGTACTTC. Amino acid sequence: CASSQRKSLAGKQETQYF.

The sample holds one count of this clone. The rearrangement joins TRBV7-2 to TRBJ1-2; perhaps TRBD1 as D (5 bases). Trimming shortened V by 4 bases and J by 4 bases, and 19 bases separated the two germline ends. In germline, CDR1 is SGHTA, CDR2 FQGNSA. CDR3 length equals 16 residues. CDR3 nucleotide sequence: TGTGCCAGCAGCTCGTCTCTTGGACAAGGCCTCTATGGCTACACCTTC. Translated: CASSSSLGQGLYGYTF.

CDR3 DNA: TGCGCCAGCAGCCAAGAGACGGGGGGGAAGACAGATACGCAGTATTTT. It yields the protein CASSQETGGKTDTQYF. The chain recombines TRBV4-1 with TRBJ2-3; 8 bases match TRBD2. This CDR3 is 16 amino acids long. The V and J ends lost 0 bases and 3 bases, in that order; junction bases with no gene match: 5. Per the germline V gene, CDR1 is MGHRA and CDR2 is YSYEKL.

V gene TRBV5-4 combines with J gene TRBJ2-2, with D tentatively TRBD2 (7 bases). V lost 4 bases and J lost 6, with 16 bases in between. Germline CDR1 and CDR2: SGHNT and YYREEE (reference sequence). The CDR3 loop spans 15 amino acids. The CDR3 sequence is CASSPTAGAAGELFF. The CDR3 DNA follows: TGTGCCAGCAGCCCTACGGCGGGGGCTGCCGGGGAGCTGTTTTTT. Full variable domain (missing parts from reference TRBV5-4 and TRBJ2-2): ETGVTQSPTHLIKTRGQQVTLRCSSQSGHNTVSWYQQALGQGPQFIFQYYREEENGRGNFPPRFSGLQFPNYSSELNVNALELDDSALYLCASSPTAGAAGELFFGEGSRLTVL.